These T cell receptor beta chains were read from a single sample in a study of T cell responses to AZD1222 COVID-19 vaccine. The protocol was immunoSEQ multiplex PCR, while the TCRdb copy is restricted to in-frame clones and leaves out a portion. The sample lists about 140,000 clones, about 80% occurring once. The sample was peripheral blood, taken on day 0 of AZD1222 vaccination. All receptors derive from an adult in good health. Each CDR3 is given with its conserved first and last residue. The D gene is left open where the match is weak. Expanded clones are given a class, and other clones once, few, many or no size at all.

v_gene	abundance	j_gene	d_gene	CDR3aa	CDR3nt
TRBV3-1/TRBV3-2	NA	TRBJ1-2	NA	CASSLGLYYGYTF	TGTGCCAGCAGCTTGGGACTTTACTATGGCTACACCTTC
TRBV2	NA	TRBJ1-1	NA	CATYPIGNTEAFF	TGTGCGACTTACCCTATTGGTAACACTGAAGCTTTCTTT
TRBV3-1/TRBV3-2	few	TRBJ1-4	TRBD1	CASSFRDSATTNEKLFF	TGTGCCAGCAGTTTTAGGGACAGCGCTACAACTAATGAAAAACTGTTTTTT
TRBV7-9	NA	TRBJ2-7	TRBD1	CASSLLTGGPYEQYF	TGTGCCAGCAGCTTATTAACAGGGGGGCCCTACGAGCAGTACTTC
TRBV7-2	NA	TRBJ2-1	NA	CASSSGSGKPYNEQFF	TGTGCCAGCAGCTCCGGTAGCGGAAAGCCCTACAATGAGCAGTTCTTC
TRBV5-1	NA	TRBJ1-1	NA	CASSLVGIMDTEAFF	TGCGCCAGCAGCTTGGTCGGGATTATGGACACTGAAGCTTTCTTT
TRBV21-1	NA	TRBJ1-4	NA	CASSRQGTNEKLFF	TGTGCCAGCAGCAGACAGGGTACTAATGAAAAACTGTTTTTT
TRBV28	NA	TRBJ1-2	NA	CASSYPAVYGYTF	TGTGCCAGCAGTTACCCGGCGGTTTATGGCTACACCTTC
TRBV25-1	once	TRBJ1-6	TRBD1	CASSEGDRGNSPLHF	TGTGCCAGCAGTGAAGGGGACAGGGGTAATTCACCCCTCCACTTT
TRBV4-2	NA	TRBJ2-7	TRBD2	CASSQDPPSGGQSSYEQYF	TGTGCCAGCAGCCAAGATCCCCCTAGCGGGGGGCAAAGCTCCTACGAGCAGTACTTC
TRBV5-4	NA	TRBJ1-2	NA	CASSTGFYGYTF	TGTGCCAGCTCGACAGGTTTCTATGGCTACACCTTC
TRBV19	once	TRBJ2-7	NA	CASSTRTGSYEQYF	TGTGCCAGTAGTACTCGGACGGGATCCTACGAGCAGTACTTC
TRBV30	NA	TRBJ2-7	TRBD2	CAWSAKRGAYEQYF	TGTGCCTGGAGTGCAAAGCGGGGGGCCTACGAGCAGTACTTC
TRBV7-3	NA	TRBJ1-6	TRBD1	CASSATGSNSPLHF	TGTGCCAGCAGCGCGACAGGGTCTAATTCACCCCTCCACTTT
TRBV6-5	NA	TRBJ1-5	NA	CASSPRWGGDQPQHF	TGTGCCAGCAGTCCCCGGTGGGGGGGCGATCAGCCCCAGCATTTT
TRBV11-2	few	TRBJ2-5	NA	CASSLKPGRETQYF	TGTGCCAGCAGCTTGAAGCCGGGGAGAGAGACCCAGTACTTC
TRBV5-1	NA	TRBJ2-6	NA	CASSLGLPTFGSGANVLTF	TGCGCCAGCAGCTTGGGTCTCCCGACTTTTGGCTCTGGGGCCAACGTCCTGACTTTC
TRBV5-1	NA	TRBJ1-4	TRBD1	CASGKLGTATNEKLFF	TGCGCCAGCGGCAAGCTGGGGACAGCAACTAATGAAAAACTGTTTTTT
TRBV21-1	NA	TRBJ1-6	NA	CASSKEGGINSPLHF	TGTGCCAGCAGCAAAGAGGGAGGGATTAATTCACCCCTCCACTTT
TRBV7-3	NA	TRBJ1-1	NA	CASSLRRNTEAFF	TGTGCCAGCAGCTTAAGGAGAAACACTGAAGCTTTCTTT
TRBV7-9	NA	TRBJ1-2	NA	CASSFGGGRDGYTF	TGTGCCAGCAGTTTCGGTGGGGGGCGTGATGGCTACACCTTC
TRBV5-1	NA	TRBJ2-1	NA	CASSLAESSYNEQFF	TGCGCCAGCAGCTTGGCCGAGAGCTCCTACAATGAGCAGTTCTTC
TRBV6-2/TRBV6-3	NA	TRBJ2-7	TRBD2	CASSYSGRGADEQYF	TGTGCCAGCAGTTACTCTGGGCGGGGGGCCGACGAGCAGTACTTC
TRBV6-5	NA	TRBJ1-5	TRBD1	CASSPGTEGNQPQHF	TGTGCCAGCAGCCCCGGGACAGAGGGTAATCAGCCCCAGCATTTT
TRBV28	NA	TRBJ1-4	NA	CASSLRTLTGLFF	TGTGCCAGCAGTCTCAGGACTCTCACCGGACTGTTTTTT
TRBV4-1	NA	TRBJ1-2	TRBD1	CASSTTGGYGYTF	TGCGCCAGCAGCACAACAGGGGGCTATGGCTACACCTTC
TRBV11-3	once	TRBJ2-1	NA	CASSGGGGGIFNEQFF	TGTGCCAGCAGCGGCGGAGGGGGGGGAATCTTTAATGAGCAGTTCTTC
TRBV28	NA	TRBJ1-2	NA	CASRFLSDYTF	TGTGCCAGCAGATTCCTTTCAGACTACACCTTC
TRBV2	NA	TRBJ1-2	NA	CASGGVADYGYTF	TGTGCCAGCGGAGGGGTGGCAGACTATGGCTACACCTTC
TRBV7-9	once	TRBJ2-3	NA	CASSLNSGSTDTQYF	TGTGCCAGCAGCTTAAATAGCGGTAGCACAGATACGCAGTATTTT
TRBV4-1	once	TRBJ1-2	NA	CASSQGEASGGYGYTF	TGCGCCAGCAGCCAGGGGGAGGCCTCGGGGGGCTATGGCTACACCTTC
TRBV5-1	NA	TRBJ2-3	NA	CASSPTTSAGTDTQYF	TGCGCCAGCAGCCCGACGACTAGTGCTGGCACAGATACGCAGTATTTT
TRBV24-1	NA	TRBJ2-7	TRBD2	CATSDFTTSGTYEQYF	TGTGCCACCAGTGATTTTACGACTAGCGGCACCTACGAGCAGTACTTC
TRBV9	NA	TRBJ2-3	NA	CASSFHWGRDTQYF	TGTGCCAGCAGCTTCCACTGGGGGAGAGATACGCAGTATTTT
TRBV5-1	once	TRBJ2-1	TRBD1	CASSPRTGLDEQFF	TGCGCCAGCAGCCCCCGGACAGGGTTAGATGAGCAGTTCTTC
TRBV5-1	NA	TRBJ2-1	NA	CASSLLYEQFF	TGCGCCAGCAGCTTGCTCTATGAGCAGTTCTTC
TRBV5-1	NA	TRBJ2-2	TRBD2	CASSPPGLAGANTGELFF	TGCGCCAGCAGCCCTCCGGGACTAGCGGGGGCGAACACCGGGGAGCTGTTTTTT
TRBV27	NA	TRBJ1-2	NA	CASSLSGRDYGYTF	TGTGCCAGCAGTTTATCGGGCAGGGACTATGGCTACACCTTC
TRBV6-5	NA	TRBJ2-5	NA	CASGRVGGLETQYF	TGTGCCAGTGGCCGTGTTGGGGGCCTTGAGACCCAGTACTTC
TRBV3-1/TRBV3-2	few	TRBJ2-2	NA	CASSDAIGELFF	TGTGCCAGCAGCGACGCCATAGGGGAGCTGTTTTTT
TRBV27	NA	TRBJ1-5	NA	CASSGEGSQPQHF	TGTGCCAGCAGTGGGGAGGGGAGTCAGCCCCAGCATTTT
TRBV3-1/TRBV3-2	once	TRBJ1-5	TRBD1	CASSHGTGNQPQHF	TGTGCCAGCAGCCACGGGACAGGGAATCAGCCCCAGCATTTT
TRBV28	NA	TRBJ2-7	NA	CASTLGQGLSYEQYF	TGTGCCAGCACCTTGGGGCAGGGACTCTCCTACGAGCAGTACTTC